These T cell receptor beta chains were read from a single sample in a study of cytomegalovirus exposure and HLA in healthy donors. Assay: immunoSEQ multiplex PCR; the TCRdb copy retains only in-frame clones and omits some. The table records about 170,000 clones, 85% of them present only once. Sequences were obtained from PBMCs. The receptors shown here come from a boy aged 2-9 years in good health and CMV-seronegative. Each CDR3 is given with its conserved first and last residue. D genes are given only for firm matches. Where a row states a size, it is once, few, many or the class of an expanded clone; other rows omit it.

size	D	V	J	DNA	CDR3
NA	TRBD1	TRBV2	TRBJ1-1	TGTGCCAGCAGAGGGCAGGGGGCAGCTGAAGCTTTCTTT	CASRGQGAAEAFF
NA	TRBD1	TRBV18	TRBJ1-2	TGTGCCAGCTCGCCAACAGGGGAGAACTATGGCTACACCTTC	CASSPTGENYGYTF
NA	TRBD1	TRBV19	TRBJ2-7	TGTGCCAGTAGTGGACAGGAGGTGAGCCCCTACGAGCAGTACTTC	CASSGQEVSPYEQYF
NA	TRBD1	TRBV13	TRBJ1-4	TGTGCCAGCAGCTTATTGGGGACAGGGACTGAAAAACTGTTTTTT	CASSLLGTGTEKLFF
NA	NA	TRBV27	TRBJ2-2	TGTGCCAGCAGTTTACCGCAAACGGGCACCGGGGAGCTGTTTTTT	CASSLPQTGTGELFF
NA	NA	TRBV5-1	TRBJ1-2	TGCGCCAGCAGCCCCGGGACTAACTATGGCTACACCTTC	CASSPGTNYGYTF
NA	TRBD1	TRBV28	TRBJ2-2	TGTGCCAGCAGTTTACAGCCCTCGACAGGGGGCGGGATCGGGGAGCTGTTTTTT	CASSLQPSTGGGIGELFF
NA	NA	TRBV11-2	TRBJ2-1	TGTGCCAGCAGCTTAGAATTGTGGGGGGGCCGGGTTGAGCAGTTCTTC	CASSLELWGGRVEQFF
once	TRBD1	TRBV5-6	TRBJ1-2	TGTGCCAGCAGCTTTGGGACAGGCCGTGACTATGGCTACACCTTC	CASSFGTGRDYGYTF
NA	TRBD2	TRBV5-1	TRBJ2-2	TGCGCCAGCAGCTCCGGACTAGCGGCTACCGGGGAGCTGTTTTTT	CASSSGLAATGELFF
NA	NA	TRBV28	TRBJ1-1	TGTGCCAGCAGTCCCACAGGGTTGGGGGCTTTCTTT	CASSPTGLGAFF
NA	TRBD2	TRBV6-1	TRBJ2-7	TGTGCCACAGCCCTAGCGGGAGTTGCCTACGAGCAGTACTTC	CATALAGVAYEQYF
NA	TRBD1	TRBV5-1	TRBJ1-1	TGCGCCAGCAGCTTGAGGCGACAGGGGGCGGACACTGAAGCTTTCTTT	CASSLRRQGADTEAFF
NA	NA	TRBV30	TRBJ1-5	TGTGCCTGGTTTCGGGGGGACCCCCATAGCAATCAGCCCCAGCATTTT	CAWFRGDPHSNQPQHF
few	NA	TRBV30	TRBJ2-5	TGTGCCGGCAGGGGCTCGCCGGTGGGAGAGACCCAGTACTTC	CAGRGSPVGETQYF
NA	NA	TRBV30	TRBJ2-7	TGTGCCTGGACGGGCCAGGGCCACACCTACGAGCAGTACTTC	CAWTGQGHTYEQYF
few	NA	TRBV6-1	TRBJ1-2	TGTGCCAGCAGTGAAGTGGCAGGGCCTCCTTATGGCTACACCTTC	CASSEVAGPPYGYTF
NA	TRBD1	TRBV19	TRBJ2-7	TGTGCCAGTAGTAAGTATTCGACAGGGGGCTCCTACGAGCAGTACTTC	CASSKYSTGGSYEQYF
NA	NA	TRBV9	TRBJ2-7	TGTGCCAGCAGCGTAGGGAGTAGCTCCTACGAGCAGTACTTC	CASSVGSSSYEQYF
NA	TRBD1	TRBV19	TRBJ1-4	TGTGCCAGTAACCTACAGGGGGCAACTAATGAAAAACTGTTTTTT	CASNLQGATNEKLFF
once	TRBD1	TRBV10-3	TRBJ1-1	TGTGCCATCAGTTTGGACAGGGCGAACACTGAAGCTTTCTTT	CAISLDRANTEAFF
NA	TRBD2	TRBV6-1	TRBJ2-1	TGTGCCAGCAGTGTCTTCCTAGCGGGGGTATACAATGAGCAGTTCTTC	CASSVFLAGVYNEQFF
NA	TRBD2	TRBV7-9	TRBJ2-1	TGTGCCAGCAGCCCGACGGGGGGCAATGAGCAGTTCTTC	CASSPTGGNEQFF
NA	TRBD2	TRBV4-1	TRBJ2-3	TGCGCCAGCAGCCGACGGACTAGTGGGCTGGAAGATACGCAGTATTTT	CASSRRTSGLEDTQYF
NA	NA	TRBV5-4	TRBJ2-3	TGTGCCAGCAGCTTGGGTCAGGGAGGTGCGGATACGCAGTATTTT	CASSLGQGGADTQYF
NA	TRBD2	TRBV2	TRBJ2-1	TGTGCTCCCCGCGGGAGGGTGGATGAGCAGTTCTTC	CAPRGRVDEQFF
NA	TRBD1	TRBV10-3	TRBJ2-7	TGTGCCATCAGTGATACAGGGGACTACGAGCAGTACTTC	CAISDTGDYEQYF
NA	NA	TRBV20-1	TRBJ1-4	TGCAGCTCCTCCACTGGTGAAAAACTGTTTTTT	CSSSTGEKLFF
NA	TRBD1	TRBV6-1	TRBJ2-1	TGTGCCAGCAGTGGATTAACAGGGGGCATTGACAATGAGCAGTTCTTC	CASSGLTGGIDNEQFF
NA	TRBD2	TRBV23-1	TRBJ2-2	TGCGCCAGCAGTCAAAGGGATAGCGGGAGGGATAAGAACACCGGGGAGCTGTTTTTT	CASSQRDSGRDKNTGELFF
NA	NA	TRBV7-9	TRBJ1-4	TGTTCCAGCAGTCCAACAATTTTT	CSSSPTIF
NA	NA	TRBV7-7	TRBJ2-7	TGTGCTAGCAGCTTAGACCAGGGGAGCGAGCAGTACTTC	CASSLDQGSEQYF
NA	NA	TRBV6-1	TRBJ2-3	TGTGCCAGCAGTGAAGGGGGCAGGGGCTTCACAGATACGCAGTATTTT	CASSEGGRGFTDTQYF
NA	NA	TRBV10-3	TRBJ1-5	TGTGCCATCGCCGGGGAGAGCAATCAGCCCCAGCATTTT	CAIAGESNQPQHF
NA	TRBD1	TRBV10-1	TRBJ2-7	TGCGCCAGCAGTAAGACAGGGAAAGACGAGCAGTACTTC	CASSKTGKDEQYF
once	NA	TRBV10-1	TRBJ2-5	TGCGCCAGCAGTGGGAGTCGTAAGGGGTTCCAAGAGACCCAGTACTTC	CASSGSRKGFQETQYF
NA	NA	TRBV5-6	TRBJ1-1	TGTGCCAGCAGACCACAGGGCGGCGGTGAAGCTTTCTTT	CASRPQGGGEAFF
NA	TRBD1	TRBV2	TRBJ1-4	TGTGCCAGCAGTGACAGGGGGCTCTCCACAACTAATGAAAAACTGTTTTTT	CASSDRGLSTTNEKLFF
NA	TRBD1	TRBV9	TRBJ1-2	TGTGCCAGCAGCGTTGCACCGGGACAGGCTGGCTACACCTTC	CASSVAPGQAGYTF
NA	TRBD2	TRBV13	TRBJ2-3	TGTGCCAGCAGCTCCACCCCGGGGGGGTTAGTCACAGATACGCAGTATTTT	CASSSTPGGLVTDTQYF
NA	TRBD2	TRBV5-1	TRBJ2-1	TGCGCCAGCAGCTTCCTCGGACTAGCCCCTAGCTCCTACAATGAGCAGTTCTTC	CASSFLGLAPSSYNEQFF
once	NA	TRBV18	TRBJ1-4	TGTGCCAGCTCAAACCACCCCGACAGGCCGAGGGAAAAACTGTTTTTT	CASSNHPDRPREKLFF
NA	TRBD1	TRBV4-1	TRBJ1-4	TGCGCCAGCAGCCCCCCAGGGGGGACTAATGAAAAACTGTTTTTT	CASSPPGGTNEKLFF
NA	TRBD2	TRBV7-9	TRBJ2-2	TGTGCCAGCAGCCCCCCAGCGGGAAAGGAGGCCGGGGAGCTGTTTTTT	CASSPPAGKEAGELFF
NA	TRBD1	TRBV7-9	TRBJ1-3	TGTGCCAGCAGTGAGGGACAGGGGGGCGAAGACACCATATATTTT	CASSEGQGGEDTIYF
NA	NA	TRBV6-5	TRBJ1-3	TGTGCCAGCAGTAGTCCCCCGGGGGATGGAAACACCATATATTTT	CASSSPPGDGNTIYF
NA	NA	TRBV28	TRBJ1-6	TGTGCCAGCAGTTTGACAGGCGTGAATTCACCCCTCCACTTT	CASSLTGVNSPLHF
NA	TRBD1	TRBV27	TRBJ2-3	TGTGCCAGCCGGGAGGACAGGGGAAGAGATACGCAGTATTTT	CASREDRGRDTQYF
NA	NA	TRBV20-1	TRBJ2-7	TGCAGTGCTAGCGGCCGGGACACCACTTATTTC	CSASGRDTTYF
NA	NA	TRBV7-6	TRBJ2-2	TGTGCCAGCAGCAGCCTCGCGGGGAGGAACACCGGGGAGCTGTTTTTT	CASSSLAGRNTGELFF
NA	NA	TRBV19	TRBJ1-2	TGTGCCAGTGGGAGCCCGGGACACTGTGGCTACACCTTC	CASGSPGHCGYTF
NA	TRBD1	TRBV29-1	TRBJ1-2	TGCAGCGTCGCCGATCCGGACAGGCTAGGCTATGGCTACACCTTC	CSVADPDRLGYGYTF
NA	NA	TRBV16	TRBJ1-2	TGTGCCAGCAGCCAATCGGCTCAAAACTATGGCTACACCTTC	CASSQSAQNYGYTF
NA	NA	TRBV19	TRBJ2-7	TGTGCCAGTAGTATGACCCCAGGGGCAGGGTTTCACGAGCAGTACTTC	CASSMTPGAGFHEQYF
NA	TRBD2	TRBV2	TRBJ2-7	TGTGCCAGCAGTTCCGGGACTAGAATCCACGAGCAGTACTTC	CASSSGTRIHEQYF
NA	TRBD1	TRBV7-9	TRBJ1-5	TGTGCCAGCAGCTTAGCGGACAGGGACAATCAGCCCCAGCATTTT	CASSLADRDNQPQHF
once	NA	TRBV2	TRBJ1-2	TGTGCCAGCCTCGACAGGTCCTATGGCTACACCTTC	CASLDRSYGYTF